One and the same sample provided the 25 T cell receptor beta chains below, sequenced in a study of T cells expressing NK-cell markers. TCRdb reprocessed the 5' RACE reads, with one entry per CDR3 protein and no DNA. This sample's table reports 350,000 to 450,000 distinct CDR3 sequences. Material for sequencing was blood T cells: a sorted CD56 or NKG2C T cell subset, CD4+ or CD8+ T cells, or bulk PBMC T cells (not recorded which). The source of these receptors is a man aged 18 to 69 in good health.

The CDR3 sequence is CASSVQGNPIHEQFF. The chain uses TRBV9 and TRBJ2-1; no DNA is available, so the TRBD1 call from TCRdb remains unchecked. The germline V gene has CDR1 SGDLS and CDR2 YYNGEE. The CDR3 is made up of 15 amino acids.

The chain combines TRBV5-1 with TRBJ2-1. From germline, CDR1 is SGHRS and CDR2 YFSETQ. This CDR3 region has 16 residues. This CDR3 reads CASSLGLAGLPDEQFF.

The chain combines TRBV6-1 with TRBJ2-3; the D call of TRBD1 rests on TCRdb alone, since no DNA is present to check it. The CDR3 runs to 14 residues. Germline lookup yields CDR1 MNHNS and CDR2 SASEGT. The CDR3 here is CASKKEGGADTQYF.

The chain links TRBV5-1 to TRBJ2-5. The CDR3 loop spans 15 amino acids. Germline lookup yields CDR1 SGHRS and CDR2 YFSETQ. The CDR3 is CASSLVNFQQETQYF. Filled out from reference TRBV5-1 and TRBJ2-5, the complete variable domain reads KAGVTQTPRYLIKTRGQQVTLSCSPISGHRSVSWYQQTPGQGLQFLFEYFSETQRNKGNFPGRFSGRQFSNSRSEMNVSTLELGDSALYLCASSLVNFQQETQYFGPGTRLLVL.

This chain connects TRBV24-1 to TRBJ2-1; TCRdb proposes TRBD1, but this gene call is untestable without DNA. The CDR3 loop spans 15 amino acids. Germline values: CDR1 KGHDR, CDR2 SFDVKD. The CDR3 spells CATSEGRGLFGEQFF.

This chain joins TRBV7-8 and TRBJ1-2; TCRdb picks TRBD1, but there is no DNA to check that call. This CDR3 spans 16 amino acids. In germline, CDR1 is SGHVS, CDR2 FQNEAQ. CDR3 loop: CASSSVDREARYGYTF.

This CDR3 is CASSYSNRGGTQYF. This chain links TRBV6-5 with TRBJ2-3; TCRdb's D call of TRBD1 is untestable without DNA. The germline gives CDR1 MNHEY, CDR2 SVGAGI. The CDR3 is 14 amino acids.

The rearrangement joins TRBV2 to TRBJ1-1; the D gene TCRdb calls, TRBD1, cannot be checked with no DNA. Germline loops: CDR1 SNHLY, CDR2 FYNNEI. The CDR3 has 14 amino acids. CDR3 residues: CASSLTGVRTEAFF.

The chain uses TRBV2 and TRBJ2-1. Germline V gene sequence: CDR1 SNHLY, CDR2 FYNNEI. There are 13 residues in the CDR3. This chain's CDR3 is CASSELFVKGQFF.

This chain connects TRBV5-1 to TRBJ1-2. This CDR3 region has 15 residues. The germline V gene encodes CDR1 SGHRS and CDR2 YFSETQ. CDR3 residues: CASSLQPSDQYGYTF.

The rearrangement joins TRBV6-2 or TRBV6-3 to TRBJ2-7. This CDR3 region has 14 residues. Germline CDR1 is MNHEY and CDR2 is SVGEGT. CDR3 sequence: CASSLGGRWYEQYF.

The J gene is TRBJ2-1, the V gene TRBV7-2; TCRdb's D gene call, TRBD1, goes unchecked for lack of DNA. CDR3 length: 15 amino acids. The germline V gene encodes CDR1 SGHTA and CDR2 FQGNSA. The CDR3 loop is CASSLQGQGSNEQFF.

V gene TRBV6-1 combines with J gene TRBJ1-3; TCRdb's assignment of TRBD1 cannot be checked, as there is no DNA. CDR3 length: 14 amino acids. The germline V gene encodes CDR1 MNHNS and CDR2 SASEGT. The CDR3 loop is CASSEDRGRDTIYF.

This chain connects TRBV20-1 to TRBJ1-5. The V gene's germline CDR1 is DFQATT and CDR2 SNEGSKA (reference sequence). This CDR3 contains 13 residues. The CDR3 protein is CSAEDSLDQPQHF.

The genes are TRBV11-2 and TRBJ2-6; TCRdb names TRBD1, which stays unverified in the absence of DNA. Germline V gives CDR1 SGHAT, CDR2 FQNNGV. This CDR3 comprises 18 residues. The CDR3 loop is CASTKRSQGYSGANVLTF.

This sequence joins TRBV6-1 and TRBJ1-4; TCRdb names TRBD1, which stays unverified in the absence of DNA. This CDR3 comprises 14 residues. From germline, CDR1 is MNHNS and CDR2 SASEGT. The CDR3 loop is CASRRQEQDEKLFF.

The CDR3 reads CASSPLTGMNEQFF. The rearrangement links TRBV18 to TRBJ2-1; the TRBD1 assignment by TCRdb is unverifiable without DNA. Germline V gene sequence: CDR1 KGHSH, CDR2 LQKENI. The CDR3 has 14 amino acids.

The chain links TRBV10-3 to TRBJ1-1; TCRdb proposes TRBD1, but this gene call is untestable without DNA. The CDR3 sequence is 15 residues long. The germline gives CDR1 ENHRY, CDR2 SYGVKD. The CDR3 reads CAISEDRGSNTEAFF.

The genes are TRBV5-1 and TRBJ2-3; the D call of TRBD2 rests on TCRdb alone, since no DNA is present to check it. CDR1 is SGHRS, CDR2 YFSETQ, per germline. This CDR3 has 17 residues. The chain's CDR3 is CASSLARTSDGTDTQYF.

The CDR3 loop reads CSVPGTGQYNEQFF. The gene calls are TRBV29-1 and TRBJ2-1; without DNA, the TCRdb call of TRBD1 cannot be checked. CDR3 length: 14 residues. Germline V gives CDR1 SQVTM, CDR2 ANQGSEA.

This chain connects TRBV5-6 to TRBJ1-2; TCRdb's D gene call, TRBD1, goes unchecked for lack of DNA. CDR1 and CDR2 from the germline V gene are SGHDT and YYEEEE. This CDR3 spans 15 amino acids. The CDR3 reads CASSATYRGNYGYTF.

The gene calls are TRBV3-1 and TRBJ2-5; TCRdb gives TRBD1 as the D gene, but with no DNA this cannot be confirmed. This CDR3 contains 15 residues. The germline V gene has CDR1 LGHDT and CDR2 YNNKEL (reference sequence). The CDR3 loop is CASSQVRGAEQTQYF.

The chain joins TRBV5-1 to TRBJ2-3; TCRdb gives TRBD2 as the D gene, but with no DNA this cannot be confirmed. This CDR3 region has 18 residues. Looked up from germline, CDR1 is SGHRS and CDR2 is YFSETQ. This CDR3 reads CASSSMQAGGYSTDTQYF.

This chain's CDR3 is CASSQEGQGREKLFF. The chain combines TRBV3-1 with TRBJ1-4; TCRdb returns TRBD1, unconfirmable since there is no DNA. The germline V gene encodes CDR1 LGHDT and CDR2 YNNKEL (reference sequence). The CDR3 covers 15 residues.

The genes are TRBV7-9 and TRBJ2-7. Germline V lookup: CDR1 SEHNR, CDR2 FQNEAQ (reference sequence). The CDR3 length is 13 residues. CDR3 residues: CASSLAETSKQYF. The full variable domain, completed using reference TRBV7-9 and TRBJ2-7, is DTGVSQNPRHKITKRGQNVTFRCDPISEHNRLYWYRQTLGQGPEFLTYFQNEAQLEKSRLLSDRFSAERPKGSFSTLEIQRTEQGDSAMYLCASSLAETSKQYFGPGTRLTVT.